Below, 18 T cell receptor beta chains from the same sample are listed, as sequenced in a study of blood T cell repertoires in COVID-19 (dated by TCRdb to about 2020). Library preparation employed the immunoSEQ multiplex PCR assay. This immuneACCESS table, as held by TCRdb, lists in-frame sequences with V and J called but not all clones. Of the missing ones, under half trace to an unresolved V gene in checked studies; the others have no known cause. Counted in this sample were approximately 85,000 clones; 85% to 95% of them appeared once. About 6.6% of the sample is in the top ten clones. Sequenced material: peripheral blood. All receptors come from a woman aged 55-75 years with active COVID-19.

The gene calls are TRBV5-4 and TRBJ2-3; 7 bases are shared with TRBD1. Losses at the gene ends were 4 bases for V and 4 bases for J; bases not matched to a gene: 12. The CDR3 totals 16 residues. Germline V gives CDR1 SGHNT, CDR2 YYREEE (reference sequence). CDR3 sequence: CASSRKRTGSADTQYF. The CDR3 nucleotides are TGTGCCAGCAGCCGGAAAAGGACAGGTTCCGCAGATACGCAGTATTTT. Complete variable domain (other parts from reference TRBV5-4 and TRBJ2-3): ETGVTQSPTHLIKTRGQQVTLRCSSQSGHNTVSWYQQALGQGPQFIFQYYREEENGRGNFPPRFSGLQFPNYSSELNVNALELDDSALYLCASSRKRTGSADTQYFGPGTRLTVL.

This rearrangement joins TRBV19 to TRBJ1-2; D might be TRBD1 (6 bases). Germline lookup yields CDR1 LNHDA and CDR2 SQIVND (reference sequence). Trimming removed 4 bases at V and 2 bases at J, with 11 bases between. This CDR3 spans 14 amino acids. CDR3 bases: TGTGCCAGTAGTACCGGACAGAGAAACTATGGCTACACCTTC. Translated: CASSTGQRNYGYTF. Looking up the rest from reference TRBV19 and TRBJ1-2 gives the full variable domain: DGGITQSPKYLFRKEGQNVTLSCEQNLNHDAMYWYRQDPGQGLRLIYYSQIVNDFQKGDIAEGYSVSREKKESFPLTVTSAQKNPTAFYLCASSTGQRNYGYTFGSGTRLTVV.

V gene TRBV2 combines with J gene TRBJ1-1; no clear D. The germline V gene encodes CDR1 SNHLY and CDR2 FYNNEI. The CDR3 has 12 residues. The V and J ends lost 2 bases and 8 bases respectively, with 9 bases between them. Here the CDR3 reads CASSEQAVEAFF. CDR3 DNA sequence: TGTGCCAGCAGTGAACAGGCAGTGGAAGCTTTCTTT.

The chain recombines TRBV6-5 with TRBJ1-6; a weak D match, TRBD1 (5 bases). The CDR3 sequence is 15 residues long. Germline V gene sequence: CDR1 MNHEY, CDR2 SVGAGI. V was pared by 0 bases and J by 16 bases, with 19 bases between. The chain's CDR3 is CASSYSESRREFLHF. The CDR3 DNA reads as TGTGCCAGCAGTTACTCGGAGTCGCGCAGGGAATTTCTCCACTTT.

This rearrangement joins TRBV27 to TRBJ1-5; TRBD1 agrees at 10 bases. The CDR3 length is 18 residues. J lost 1 base, V lost 5 bases, and 11 bases had no gene match. The germline V gene has CDR1 MNHEY and CDR2 SMNVEV (reference sequence). This CDR3 reads CASSPRDRGVTSNQPQHF. The CDR3 bases are TGTGCCAGCAGTCCACGGGACAGGGGCGTTACAAGCAATCAGCCCCAGCATTTT.

This clone has only one observation. The chain uses TRBV5-1 and TRBJ2-1; 10 bases fit TRBD2. This CDR3 is built from 17 residues. In germline, CDR1 is SGHRS, CDR2 YFSETQ. Trimming removed 0 bases from V and 5 bases from J; junction bases left unmatched: 8. CDR3 amino acids: CASSLGTGTSVNNEQFF. In DNA form, the CDR3 reads TGCGCCAGCAGCTTGGGGACCGGGACTAGCGTAAACAATGAGCAGTTCTTC.

V and J are TRBV3-1 (or the pseudogene TRBV3-2) and TRBJ1-4, with D tentatively TRBD1 (6 bases). V shed 5 bases and J shed 4 bases, with 17 bases lying between them. Germline-derived CDR1 and CDR2 are LGHDT and YNNKEL (reference sequence). The length of the CDR3 is 16 residues. CDR3 amino acids: CASSVQTGSNNEKLFF. CDR3 nucleotide sequence: TGTGCCAGCAGCGTACAAACAGGGTCGAATAATGAAAAACTGTTTTTT.

The chain uses TRBV3-1 (or the pseudogene TRBV3-2) and TRBJ1-1; D is undetermined. The ends were cut back, 0 bases at V and 9 bases at J, with 8 bases in the middle. The CDR3 has 12 amino acids. From germline, CDR1 is LGHDT and CDR2 YNNKEL (reference sequence). CDR3 residues: CASSQDISKAFF. In nucleotides, the CDR3 is TGTGCCAGCAGCCAAGATATATCTAAAGCTTTCTTT.

V and J are TRBV18 and TRBJ2-1; 9 bases align to TRBD2. The CDR3 spans 18 residues. V shed 2 bases, J shed 3 bases, and the junction held 11 bases outside the gene matches. Germline CDR1 KGHSH, CDR2 LQKENI. The CDR3 DNA is TGTGCCAGCTCACCAAAAGTCCCTAGCGGGAACTACTACAATGAGCAGTTCTTC. It specifies CASSPKVPSGNYYNEQFF.

The chain links TRBV24-1 to TRBJ1-1; 10 bases fit TRBD1. Looked up from germline, CDR1 is KGHDR and CDR2 is SFDVKD. This CDR3 contains 15 residues. With V trimmed by 2 bases and J by 5 bases, 4 bases remained unmatched. Here the CDR3 DNA reads TGTGCCACCAGTGATTCGACAGGGGGCAATACTGAAGCTTTCTTT. This translates into CATSDSTGGNTEAFF.

The chain combines TRBV7-8 with TRBJ2-7, with D tentatively TRBD1 (6 bases). V lost 7 bases to trimming and J lost 7 bases, with 23 bases between them. Germline CDR1 reads SGHVS; CDR2 reads FQNEAQ. The CDR3 length is 15 residues. The DNA of the CDR3 is TGTGCCAGCACCAATCTGGGGCAGGGGCGTAGTGAGCAGTACTTC. Translation: CASTNLGQGRSEQYF. Based on the CDR3 plus reference TRBV7-8 and TRBJ2-7, the full variable domain is GAGVSQSPRYKVAKRGQDVALRCDPISGHVSLFWYQQALGQGPEFLTYFQNEAQLDKSGLPSDRFFAERPEGSVSTLKIQRTQQEDSAVYLCASTNLGQGRSEQYFGPGTRLTVT.

This clone was recorded once. The chain couples TRBV19 to TRBJ2-5, with TRBD2 matching over 11 bases. Germline V gene lookup returns CDR1 LNHDA and CDR2 SQIVND (reference sequence). CDR3 length: 15 amino acids. Germline trimming cut 6 bases from V and 5 bases from J; bases unmatched to any gene: 8. CDR3 loop: CASRDSGGAGETQYF. CDR3 nucleotide sequence: TGTGCCAGTAGGGATAGCGGGGGGGCCGGGGAGACCCAGTACTTC.

CDR3 sequence: CASRGQANEKLFF. In DNA, the CDR3 is TGTGCCAGCAGGGGACAGGCTAATGAAAAACTGTTTTTT. The chain joins TRBV28 to TRBJ1-4; TRBD1 matches 8 bases. CDR3 length equals 13 residues. V gave up 6 bases and J gave up 3 bases; unmatched junction bases: 0. The germline V gene has CDR1 MDHEN and CDR2 SYDVKM.

The chain recombines TRBV3-1 (or the pseudogene TRBV3-2) with TRBJ1-1, with 7 bases aligning to TRBD1. Germline V gene sequence: CDR1 LGHDT, CDR2 YNNKEL (reference sequence). CDR3 size: 12 residues. Trimming removed 3 bases from V and 11 bases from J; junction bases left unmatched: 6. CDR3 amino acids: CASSHGTVDAFF. The CDR3 DNA follows: TGTGCCAGCAGCCACGGGACAGTCGATGCTTTCTTT.

As DNA, the CDR3 is TGCGCCAGCAGCCAAGAAGGAGGGTTAGGAGGGCCTAACTATGGCTACACCTTC. Its protein product is CASSQEGGLGGPNYGYTF. This chain links TRBV4-1 with TRBJ1-2; no reliable D call. Trimming took off 0 bases at V and 0 bases at J, with 17 bases between the two ends. CDR3 length: 18 amino acids. CDR1 is MGHRA, CDR2 YSYEKL, per germline.

The V call is TRBV7-9, the J call TRBJ1-2; 11 bases align to TRBD1. This CDR3 is built from 13 residues. Germline V CDR1 and CDR2: SEHNR, FQNEAQ (reference sequence). Trimming cost V 7 bases and J 7 bases; bases outside gene matches: 5. CDR3 sequence (DNA): TGTGCCAGCAACCCCGGACAGGGGGCTGGCTACACCTTC. Translated: CASNPGQGAGYTF.

This chain joins TRBV6-1 and TRBJ2-2; weak D call: TRBD1 (5 bases). The CDR3 covers 17 residues. With 3 bases removed from V and 5 bases from J, the gap between germline ends came to 19 bases. Germline lookup yields CDR1 MNHNS and CDR2 SASEGT. CDR3 residues: CASSDQGSYLRTGELFF. DNA for the CDR3: TGTGCCAGCAGTGATCAGGGTTCCTACCTGAGGACCGGGGAGCTGTTTTTT.

V usage is TRBV12-5 and J usage is TRBJ2-3; TRBD1 matches at 10 bases. V lost 10 bases, J lost 1 base, and 5 bases stayed unmatched. Germline CDR1 reads LGHNT; CDR2 reads FRNRAP. The length of the CDR3 is 14 residues. The CDR3 nucleotides read TGTGCTATCTCAGACAGGGGGCGCACAGATACGCAGTATTTT. Translated: CAISDRGRTDTQYF.